The 22 T cell receptor beta chains listed next were all sequenced from one sample in a study of CXCR3-negative and CXCR3-positive naive CD8 T cells. UMI labels and 5' RACE were used to prepare the TRB cDNA libraries. TCRdb reprocessed the 5' RACE reads and reports one entry per CDR3 protein, with no DNA. The listing records 65,000 to 85,000 distinct CDR3 sequences. The specimen sequenced was naive CXCR3- CD8+ T cells from blood. Subset defined: CD45RO-CCR7+CD27+CD95- naive CD8+ T cells lacking CXCR3 (TNR3-). The receptors were sampled from a human donor in good health. Some clones in this sample may be carry-over from other donors' samples.

J is TRBJ1-2 and V is TRBV7-8. Germline V gives CDR1 SGHVS, CDR2 FQNEAQ. This CDR3 spans 15 amino acids. CDR3 in amino acids: CASSLAWVSNYGYTF.

This chain links TRBV28 with TRBJ1-1. Germline V gene data show CDR1 as MDHEN and CDR2 as SYDVKM. The CDR3 spans 14 residues. This chain's CDR3 is CASSSTPRHTEAFF. Filled out from reference TRBV28 and TRBJ1-1, the complete variable domain reads DVKVTQSSRYLVKRTGEKVFLECVQDMDHENMFWYRQDPGLGLRLIYFSYDVKMKEKGDIPEGYSVSREKKERFSLILESASTNQTSMYLCASSSTPRHTEAFFGQGTRLTVV.

The chain carries TRBV6-5 and TRBJ2-2; TCRdb reports TRBD1, a call that lacks DNA to check it against. The CDR3 extends over 16 amino acids. Germline CDR1 reads MNHEY; CDR2 reads SVGAGI. CDR3: CASSYSEVGAGGELFF.

This CDR3 reads CSARAVAGVEYNEQFF. V usage is TRBV20-1 and J usage is TRBJ2-1; TCRdb's D call of TRBD2 is untestable without DNA. Germline lookup yields CDR1 DFQATT and CDR2 SNEGSKA (reference sequence). The CDR3 length is 16 residues.

This chain links TRBV2 with TRBJ2-3; no DNA is available, so the TRBD2 call from TCRdb remains unchecked. CDR1 and CDR2 from the germline V gene are SNHLY and FYNNEI. The length of the CDR3 is 15 residues. CDR3 residues: CASSAVAPRTDTQYF. Drawing the rest from reference TRBV2 and TRBJ2-3, the complete variable domain is EPEVTQTPSHQVTQMGQEVILRCVPISNHLYFYWYRQILGQKVEFLVSFYNNEISEKSEIFDDQFSVERPDGSNFTLKIRSTKLEDSAMYFCASSAVAPRTDTQYFGPGTRLTVL.

V is TRBV20-1 and J is TRBJ1-2. CDR3 length: 13 amino acids. Germline V gene data show CDR1 as DFQATT and CDR2 as SNEGSKA (reference sequence). The CDR3 here is CSARDIDSYGYTF.

The CDR3 here is CASSVEGDPNQPQHF. The chain employs TRBV9 and TRBJ1-5; the D gene TCRdb calls, TRBD1, cannot be checked with no DNA. There are 15 residues in the CDR3. The germline V gene encodes CDR1 SGDLS and CDR2 YYNGEE.

The gene calls are TRBV7-9 and TRBJ1-1. This CDR3 has 15 residues. From germline, CDR1 is SEHNR and CDR2 FQNEAQ (reference sequence). Here the CDR3 reads CASSLGWNMNTEAFF. The whole variable domain, filled in from reference TRBV7-9 and TRBJ1-1, reads DTGVSQNPRHKITKRGQNVTFRCDPISEHNRLYWYRQTLGQGPEFLTYFQNEAQLEKSRLLSDRFSAERPKGSFSTLEIQRTEQGDSAMYLCASSLGWNMNTEAFFGQGTRLTVV.

This CDR3 is CSARLPGGWSTDTQYF. The rearrangement joins TRBV20-1 to TRBJ2-3; TCRdb reports TRBD2, a call that lacks DNA to check it against. Germline V gene lookup returns CDR1 DFQATT and CDR2 SNEGSKA (reference sequence). This CDR3 spans 16 amino acids.

This chain links TRBV29-1 with TRBJ1-1. The CDR3 length is 12 residues. Germline lookup yields CDR1 SQVTM and CDR2 ANQGSEA. The CDR3: CSVETQNTEAFF.

The rearrangement links TRBV19 to TRBJ2-7. The CDR3 length is 13 residues. Germline V gene data show CDR1 as LNHDA and CDR2 as SQIVND (reference sequence). The CDR3 loop is CASSIQGPYEQYF.

V and J are TRBV9 and TRBJ2-2. Germline V gene sequence: CDR1 SGDLS, CDR2 YYNGEE. The CDR3 has 13 amino acids. This chain's CDR3 is CASSGKVTGELFF.

The chain joins TRBV29-1 to TRBJ2-7; absent DNA, TCRdb's TRBD2 call cannot be checked. The CDR3 covers 14 residues. CDR1 and CDR2 (germline): SQVTM, ANQGSEA. This CDR3 reads CSVGGLAASYEQYF.

The chain recombines TRBV7-6 with TRBJ2-2. CDR3 length: 15 amino acids. Germline loops: CDR1 SGHVS, CDR2 FNYEAQ. This CDR3 is CASSLASGNTGELFF.

The rearrangement joins TRBV12-3 or TRBV12-4 to TRBJ2-5. This CDR3 comprises 13 residues. CDR3 protein: CASSFEYQETQYF.

The CDR3 here is CSVFSRIDRGYEQYF. The V gene is TRBV29-1, the J gene TRBJ2-7; the D gene TCRdb calls, TRBD1, cannot be checked with no DNA. The CDR3 has 15 residues. CDR1 is SQVTM, CDR2 ANQGSEA, per germline.

V usage is TRBV29-1 and J usage is TRBJ1-1. Germline-derived CDR1 and CDR2 are SQVTM and ANQGSEA. This CDR3 comprises 13 residues. The CDR3 protein is CSVEDTRNTEAFF.

The chain has TRBV28 and TRBJ1-1. Looked up from germline, CDR1 is MDHEN and CDR2 is SYDVKM. The CDR3 length is 12 residues. CDR3 region: CASTDQPTEAFF.

V is TRBV29-1 and J is TRBJ1-2. CDR3 length: 16 residues. Germline lookup yields CDR1 SQVTM and CDR2 ANQGSEA. CDR3 residues: CSVEDPVQFDSYGYTF.

V and J are TRBV4-3 and TRBJ2-1. The CDR3 contains 15 residues. Per the germline V gene, CDR1 is LGHNA and CDR2 is YSLEER. The CDR3 sequence: CASSQTILGYNEQFF.

The V call is TRBV19, the J call TRBJ1-2. Germline loops: CDR1 LNHDA, CDR2 SQIVND (reference sequence). The CDR3 consists of 13 residues. Here the CDR3 reads CASGLATGYGYTF.

The chain is built from TRBV29-1 and TRBJ2-7; the D call from TCRdb, TRBD1, cannot be confirmed without DNA. Per germline, CDR1 SQVTM and CDR2 ANQGSEA. This CDR3 region has 13 residues. CDR3 protein: CSVTRDRSYEQYF.